Here is one T cell receptor (beta chain) with its context. The record originates from a study of OX40 agonist ivuxolimab in advanced cancers. V shed 0 bases, J shed 4 bases, and the junction held 3 bases outside the gene matches. The CDR3 runs to 14 residues. Germline CDR1 reads SGHRS; CDR2 reads YFSETQ. Some clones are missing from TCRdb's copy, which holds only in-frame ones; the method was immunoSEQ multiplex PCR. Seen here are roughly 19,000 clones, under 95% observed once, and the top ten hold about three fifths. This receptor was taken from an adult with an advanced solid tumor such as melanoma, head and neck, liver or kidney cancer. The material was CD4+ or CD8+ T cells sorted from blood, obtained in a trial of the OX40 agonist ivuxolimab. The chain links TRBV5-1 to TRBJ1-1, with 7 nucleotides matching TRBD1. The DNA of the CDR3 is TGCGCCAGCAGCTTGGAGGACAGGTTCACTGAAGCTTTCTTT. It is translated as CASSLEDRFTEAFF. Drawing the rest from reference TRBV5-1 and TRBJ1-1, the complete variable domain is KAGVTQTPRYLIKTRGQQVTLSCSPISGHRSVSWYQQTPGQGLQFLFEYFSETQRNKGNFPGRFSGRQFSNSRSEMNVSTLELGDSALYLCASSLEDRFTEAFFGQGTRLTVV.